A selection of T cell receptor beta chains follows, all from one sample in a study of blood T cells in healthy people across ages. TCRdb independently ran MiXCR on the 5' RACE reads; one entry per CDR3 protein. This table holds 730,000 or so distinct CDR3 sequences, roughly two fifths found once. Sequenced material: blood. These receptor sequences come from a woman in her sixties or seventies in good health. Both conserved end residues are part of each CDR3. D genes are given only for firm matches. Clone size appears in some rows only: once, few, many, or a class for an expanded clone.

d_call,clone_size,j_call,v_call,cdr3_nt,cdr3_aa
NA,NA,TRBJ2-3,TRBV29-1,TGCAGCGTTGAAGACCGGAACTCGGGTTATAGCACAGATACGCAGTATTTT,CSVEDRNSGYSTDTQYF
NA,once,TRBJ2-7,TRBV7-9,TGTGCCAGCAGCTCCAAACTACACCCCTACGAGCAGTACTTC,CASSSKLHPYEQYF
NA,NA,TRBJ2-7,TRBV20-1,TGCAGTGCTAGAGGGGGGACAAGTACCTACGAGCAGTACTTC,CSARGGTSTYEQYF
NA,NA,TRBJ2-7,TRBV29-1,TGCAGCGTTCCCCGTGGGGGATCCTACAATGAGCAGTACTTC,CSVPRGGSYNEQYF
TRBD2,few,TRBJ2-1,TRBV6-4,TGTGCCAGCAGTATTACGGGACTAAACTACAATGAGCAGTTCTTC,CASSITGLNYNEQFF
TRBD2,few,TRBJ2-5,TRBV7-2,TGTGCCAGCAGCTTAAAGAGCCGCTGGCGGGAGCAGAAAGAGACCCAGTACTTC,CASSLKSRWREQKETQYF
NA,few,TRBJ1-1,TRBV10-1,TGCGCCAGCAGTGAGGGGTTGGGGAACACTGAAGCTTTCTTT,CASSEGLGNTEAFF
NA,NA,TRBJ2-1,TRBV20-1,TGCAGTGCTAGGTGGTCTAGTTACAATGAGCAGTTCTTC,CSARWSSYNEQFF
TRBD1,NA,TRBJ2-5,TRBV11-3,TGTGCCAGCAGCCCCCGGACAGGGGGCGGAGAGACCCAGTACTTC,CASSPRTGGGETQYF
TRBD2,NA,TRBJ2-1,TRBV12-3/TRBV12-4,TGTGCCAGCAGTTTAGTCCTAGCGGGACATTACAATGAGCAGTTCTTC,CASSLVLAGHYNEQFF
TRBD1,NA,TRBJ2-7,TRBV5-1,TGCGCCAGCAGCTTGGAGGAAAGGGGGCCCCGCGAGCAGTACTTC,CASSLEERGPREQYF
NA,NA,TRBJ1-1,TRBV12-3/TRBV12-4,TGTGCCAGCAGTTTCCGAGGGACCGATGAAGCTTTCTTT,CASSFRGTDEAFF
TRBD2,NA,TRBJ2-3,TRBV28,TGTGCCAGCAGTCCTTACCCGGGACTAGCGGCCCGGGATACGCAGTATTTT,CASSPYPGLAARDTQYF
TRBD2,NA,TRBJ2-3,TRBV9,TGTGCCAGCAGCGTTATGGCTAGCGGGAAGAGCACAGATACGCAGTATTTT,CASSVMASGKSTDTQYF
TRBD1,few,TRBJ2-3,TRBV7-9,TGTGCCAGCAGCTTAGCGGGTAGGGGGCCCTTCACAGATACGCAGTATTTT,CASSLAGRGPFTDTQYF
TRBD2,once,TRBJ2-7,TRBV24-1,TGTGCCACCAGTGATCGGGGACTAGGGACTAACAATGAGCAGTACTTC,CATSDRGLGTNNEQYF
TRBD2,few,TRBJ2-5,TRBV6-5,TGTGCCAGCAGTTGGACTAGCGGGAATAGTTGGGAGACCCAGTACTTC,CASSWTSGNSWETQYF
NA,NA,TRBJ2-1,TRBV7-9,TGTGCCAGCAGCAGCCGGGGGACGCATCCCTCCTACAATGAGCAGTTCTTC,CASSSRGTHPSYNEQFF
NA,NA,TRBJ2-4,TRBV2,TGTGCCAGCAGTGAAGAAAAAGGAGGGCAGTTAAACATTCAGTACTTC,CASSEEKGGQLNIQYF
NA,NA,TRBJ2-3,TRBV7-3,TGTGCCAGCAGCTTAGCGGATGGGGATACGCAGTATTTT,CASSLADGDTQYF
NA,few,TRBJ2-1,TRBV27,TGTGCCAGCAGCAAAGGAGGGTGGTATAAGGTCTACAATGAGCAGTTCTTC,CASSKGGWYKVYNEQFF
NA,NA,TRBJ2-6,TRBV7-2,TGTGCCAGCACCCTCGATGCAGGGTTCGGGGCCAACGTCCTGACTTTC,CASTLDAGFGANVLTF
NA,NA,TRBJ2-7,TRBV7-9,TGTGCCAGCAGCTTATCCGCCCTTGGGGAGCAGTACTTC,CASSLSALGEQYF
NA,few,TRBJ2-3,TRBV6-2/TRBV6-3,TGTGCCAGCAGCCCTGGGAGGGGGCGCGCAGATACGCAGTATTTT,CASSPGRGRADTQYF
NA,NA,TRBJ1-2,TRBV21-1,TGTGCCAGCAGCAACCCCTGGGAAAGGGTAGGGGTTGGCTATGGCTACACCTTC,CASSNPWERVGVGYGYTF
NA,NA,TRBJ1-6,TRBV12-3/TRBV12-4,TGTGCCAGCAGCAGACTCCCCCTGAGCCCCTATAATTCACCCCTCCACTTT,CASSRLPLSPYNSPLHF
NA,few,TRBJ2-2,TRBV3-1,TGTGCCAGCAGCCAACTCCACGAGCTGTTTTTT,CASSQLHELFF
NA,few,TRBJ2-5,TRBV9,TGTGCCAGCAGCGCCGAGACTTACCCCCAAGAGACCCAGTACTTC,CASSAETYPQETQYF
NA,NA,TRBJ2-3,TRBV5-6,TGTGCCAGCAGCTATCTAGGCAGGGCCACAGATACGCAGTATTTT,CASSYLGRATDTQYF
NA,NA,TRBJ2-3,TRBV4-2,TGTGCCAGCAGCCAAGATCGGAGCGACACAGGTACGCAGTATTTT,CASSQDRSDTGTQYF
NA,NA,TRBJ1-1,TRBV5-1,TGCGCCAGCAGCCCCGTCGCGGGGAACACTGAAGCTTTCTTT,CASSPVAGNTEAFF